The T cell receptor beta chain described here comes from a study of blood T cell repertoires in COVID-19 (TCRdb year 2020). Study-level background: Samples covering the acute and convalescent phases of COVID-19 were provided by collaborators in the United States, Italy and Spain. The material from the prospective study consisted of cDNA or gDNA derived from T cells, B-cell-depleted T cells, or PBMCs. The dataset comprised deeply sampled blood TCRbeta repertoires from subjects exposed to, actively infected with, or recovered from COVID-19. The repertoires were released in a freely available public database meant as a resource for research on the immune response to SARS-CoV-2. The samples were drawn from the first 160 participants of the ongoing ImmuneRACE study and from over 950 subjects provided by 6 global collaborators. The sample metadata nearly always contained a de-identified subject ID, COVID-19 status, age in years and sex. HLA class I and class II types, where available, came from metadata supplied by the sample provider rather than from assay-based typing. Points the paper makes about the study in general: Clinical and demographic metadata were provided uncurated, with the amount varying by source and participant.

In Seattle, one collaborating source enrolled patients while the infection was active and tracked those patients longitudinally over the course of disease. Each collaborating institution followed its own protocols to collect whole blood in K2EDTA tubes. For TCRbeta analysis, collaborators shipped samples in one of three forms: frozen whole blood, isolated PBMCs, or DNA extracted from either of those sample types. TCRbeta CDR3 regions were amplified from genomic DNA by means of the immunoSEQ Assay, a bias-controlled multiplex PCR. The study's own analysis went as follows. Nucleated cell counts per sample were estimated from amplification of reference gene primers within the assay. To quantify the absolute abundance of each unique TCRbeta CDR3 rearrangement, sequence reads were collapsed and filtered. For each sample, productive Simpson clonality was calculated as the square root of Simpson's diversity index over productive rearrangements. TCRdb provides this immuneACCESS table in a form limited to in-frame rearrangements. Some clones are lacking; in checked studies, under half of them reflect an unresolved V gene, and why the rest are absent is not known. The DNA was the basis for D and trimming; V, J and clone size are from that table. Across this sample there are fewer than 250,000 clones, with around four fifths seen only once. The top ten clones comprise around 0.93% of the sample.

This clone was found once. This receptor's antigen is unknown. The input lacks base qualities; no much larger clone sits a single base away. The clonotype originates from a man between 60 and 75 years old with COVID-19, enrolled during active disease. Sequenced material: peripheral blood.

The DNA is TGTGCCAGCAGCTTAGACAGGGTCTATGGCTACACCTTC. Its protein reads: CASSLDRVYGYTF. The chain joins TRBV5-4 to TRBJ1-2; TRBD1 lines up with 7 middle nucleotides. Trimming removed 2 bases from V and 4 bases from J; the gene matches leave 2 bases unexplained. The cysteine opens and the phenylalanine closes a CDR3 of 13 amino acids. Only the CDR3 part of the read is kept: 39 bases, read in frame from the first base. Taken from the germline V gene (reference sequence), the CDR1 and CDR2 loops are SGHNT and YYREEE.